The sequence of this TCR beta chain was determined in a study of CD4 T cells in relation to SARS-CoV-2 and coronaviruses (dated by TCRdb to the early 2020s). As for the study more broadly: Across all 12 patients in the convalescent cohort, the median age was roughly 38 years, with a range of roughly 21 to 75 years. Memory CD4+ T cell crossreactivity between SARS-CoV-2 and common cold coronavirus spike proteins was assessed at the TCR clonotype level in the study. Of the 12 convalescent patients, 8 were male and 4 were female, and two of the subjects were Hispanic. A different TCR-beta assay, based on Illumina, was used to sequence expansion assays from other donors in the study. The Adaptive Biotechnologies TCR-sequencing kit was used for samples from a few pre-COVID donors and for the naive versus memory experiments, whereas the other data were Illumina-based. Shared crossreactive spike epitopes were mapped to their HLA restriction using patient-derived lymphoblastoid cell lines.

Study-level results and caveats: Naive versus memory sequencing indicated that memory recall responses, rather than primary responses primed during culture, are detected by the assay. No donor contributed both pre-pandemic and post-infection samples, which limited tracing the source of pre-existing responses. Because the crossreactivity analysis focused on spike protein, crossreactivity against other viral proteins was not assessed. In about 60% of donors, memory CD4+ clonotypes turned up that crossrecognized SARS-CoV-2 and at least one common cold coronavirus spike. Small numbers of patients and of tested TCRs were a limitation of the study. Crossreactive clones showed significantly weaker SARS-CoV-2-driven expansion than monoreactive clones, consistent with antigenic imprinting.

About this clone: The antigen it binds to is not known. No qualities accompany the bases; no much larger clone lies one base away.

Naive and memory CD4+ T cells were separated from cryopreserved PBMCs through CD4 enrichment, which was followed by EasySep naive CD4+ T cell enrichment. Ficoll-Paque PLUS gradient centrifugation was used to isolate PBMCs from either whole blood or leukapheresis product. PBMCs were either cryopreserved at -140°C or used fresh in the expansion assay. The QIAamp Micro DNA Kit was used to extract genomic DNA from the CD4+ T cells. Uncultured naive and memory CD4+ T cell DNA received deep-resolution immunoSEQ TCR-beta sequencing. From the authors' description of their analysis: During preprocessing, nonproductive sequences were removed, as were CDR3s that did not start with C, did not end with F or W, or were shorter than 7 amino acids. Cultured and uncultured naive and memory CD4+ repertoires were searched for previously identified spike- and CEF-reactive CDR3s. CDR3 homology was measured as pairwise Levenshtein distance, computed with the stringdist R package after trimming three terminal residues from each end. Here the immuneACCESS table is served through TCRdb, limited to in-frame sequences with V and J called. Missing clones are a known gap in these copies; in checked studies unresolved V genes cover under half, and the rest lacks a known reason. V, J and clone size are taken as reported in that table, and D and trimming were inferred from the DNA itself. This sample has about 38,000 clones in its table, and approximately 87% of those were observed once. Roughly a tenth of the sample rests with the top ten.

CDR1 LNHDA and CDR2 SQIVND are derived from the germline V gene (reference sequence). Spanning cysteine to phenylalanine, the CDR3 consists of 11 amino acids. The read is trimmed to its CDR3 DNA, 33 bases read in frame from base 1. The germline ends are 7 bases apart after V is trimmed by 11 bases and J by 1 base. This TCR derives from an adult with COVID-19. The sequence is built from TRBV19 and TRBJ2-3; the best D guess is TRBD2, with 6 bases matching. Material: memory CD4+ T cells from PBMCs. The intended sense of this specimen's cell subset or site label: memory (non-naive) CD4+ T cells. The DNA is as follows: TGTGCCGGGACTTGCACAGATACGCAGTATTTT. This encodes CAGTCTDTQYF.